The 12 T cell receptor beta chains in this list originate from one sample, sequenced in a study of CD8 T cell repertoires and HIV-1 epitope variants. The method was immunoSEQ multiplex PCR; TCRdb's version includes in-frame clones alone and lacks a portion of them. The sample includes about 4,700 clones, 66% seen only once; the top ten take roughly 44%. Their antigens remain unidentified. Sequencing was done on a sample of cultured CD8+ T cells derived from PBMCs. All receptors derive from a male donor with HIV.

The chain employs TRBV19 and TRBJ1-1; D call uncertain. Germline V gene data show CDR1 as LNHDA and CDR2 as SQIVND (reference sequence). This CDR3 region has 13 residues. Trimming pared 2 bases from V and 1 base from J, leaving 5 bases between. The CDR3 DNA follows: TGTGCCAGTAGTATAAAGAAGAACACTGAAGCTTTCTTT. Amino acid sequence: CASSIKKNTEAFF.

This rearrangement joins TRBV27 to TRBJ2-1, with a possible D match to TRBD2 (5 bases). The CDR3 has 12 residues. V lost 7 bases, J lost 10 bases, and 14 bases lay in between. The V gene's germline CDR1 is MNHEY and CDR2 SMNVEV (reference sequence). The CDR3 DNA is TGTGCCAGCAAGGAAAGGGAGAGGGAGCAGTTCTTC. It is translated as CASKEREREQFF.

This chain joins TRBV11-2 and TRBJ2-7, with 9 positions matching TRBD1. This CDR3 is built from 15 residues. Germline CDR1 SGHAT, CDR2 FQNNGV. The J segment lost 3 bases and the V segment lost 0 bases, leaving 3 bases of the junction unmatched. This chain's CDR3 is CASSLEQGALYEQYF. CDR3 in DNA: TGTGCCAGCAGCTTAGAACAGGGGGCCCTCTACGAGCAGTACTTC.

This clone has more than one count but fewer than ten. The chain recombines TRBV19 with TRBJ2-3; either TRBD1 or TRBD2 may fit D (5 bases each). Germline assignment: CDR1 LNHDA and CDR2 SQIVND (reference sequence). The length of the CDR3 is 13 residues. Trimming pared 3 bases from V and 6 bases from J, leaving 10 bases between. The CDR3 DNA follows: TGTGCCAGTAGTATCGCCTGGGGGGATACGCAGTATTTT. Translated: CASSIAWGDTQYF.

This clone was observed once. The chain uses TRBV28 and TRBJ2-6, with D perhaps TRBD1 (6 bases). The ends were cut back, 2 bases at V and 4 bases at J, with 12 bases in the middle. The CDR3 contains 16 residues. Germline V gene lookup returns CDR1 MDHEN and CDR2 SYDVKM. The DNA for the CDR3 is TGTGCCAGCAGTTTACAGGGGTTTTCCGGGGCCAACGTCCTGACTTTC. Protein sequence: CASSLQGFSGANVLTF.

The gene calls are TRBV11-2 and TRBJ2-7; possible D gene TRBD1, 6 bases. V lost 3 bases to trimming and J lost 5 bases, with 17 bases between them. The CDR3 totals 15 residues. CDR1 and CDR2 (germline): SGHAT, FQNNGV. CDR3 region: CASSFWQGFGNEQYF. Written as DNA, the CDR3 is TGTGCCAGCAGCTTTTGGCAGGGGTTTGGAAACGAGCAGTACTTC.

This chain uses TRBV18 with TRBJ2-2; 7 nucleotides agree with TRBD1. CDR1 and CDR2 (germline): KGHSH, LQKENI. The CDR3 runs 16 residues. The trim removed 5 bases at V and 1 base at J, leaving 7 bases unmatched. The DNA of the CDR3 is TGTGCCAGCTCAAGTACAGGGGATCAGAACACCGGGGAGCTGTTTTTT. It is translated as CASSSTGDQNTGELFF.

The chain has TRBV27 and TRBJ1-2; 7 bases are shared with TRBD1. The V segment lost 2 bases and the J segment 4 bases; nucleotides outside the gene matches: 4. Germline CDR1 MNHEY, CDR2 SMNVEV (reference sequence). CDR3 size: 14 residues. The CDR3 reads CASSLGGQTYGYTF. CDR3 bases: TGTGCCAGCAGTTTAGGGGGACAGACCTATGGCTACACCTTC.

The rearrangement links TRBV5-1 to TRBJ1-4; TRBD1 aligns across 10 bases. V shed 3 bases, J shed 6 bases, and the junction held 5 bases outside the gene matches. The CDR3 spans 15 residues. Germline loops: CDR1 SGHRS, CDR2 YFSETQ. The CDR3 sequence is CASSWFGTGDEKLFF. The CDR3 DNA sequence: TGCGCCAGCAGCTGGTTTGGGACAGGGGATGAAAAACTGTTTTTT. Full variable domain (rest looked up from reference TRBV5-1 and TRBJ1-4): KAGVTQTPRYLIKTRGQQVTLSCSPISGHRSVSWYQQTPGQGLQFLFEYFSETQRNKGNFPGRFSGRQFSNSRSEMNVSTLELGDSALYLCASSWFGTGDEKLFFGSGTQLSVL.

This rearrangement joins TRBV28 to TRBJ2-7, with 9 bases aligning to TRBD1. V trimming: 5 bases; J trimming: 3 bases; junction bases outside the gene matches: 5. The germline V gene encodes CDR1 MDHEN and CDR2 SYDVKM. The CDR3 spans 14 residues. CDR3 in amino acids: CASSRTGVSYEQYF. Written as DNA, the CDR3 is TGTGCCAGCAGTAGGACAGGGGTGAGCTACGAGCAGTACTTC.

CDR3 coding DNA: TGCGCCAGCAGCCCTAGCGGGGGGGCAACCGGGGAGCTGTTTTTT. Translating it yields CASSPSGGATGELFF. The chain recombines TRBV4-1 with TRBJ2-2; 12 bases match TRBD2. V lost 4 bases and J lost 5; bases outside the gene matches: 2. The germline CDR1 and CDR2 sequences are MGHRA and YSYEKL. The CDR3 has 15 residues.

This clone was recorded a few times. V usage is TRBV30 and J usage is TRBJ2-7; D is perhaps TRBD1 (6 bases). Germline lookup yields CDR1 GTSNPN and CDR2 SVGIG (reference sequence). With 8 bases removed from V and 6 bases from J, the gap between germline ends came to 17 bases. The CDR3 is made up of 12 amino acids. CDR3 nucleotide sequence: TGTGCCGGGGACCTCACAGGGTCCGAGCAGTACTTC. Its translation: CAGDLTGSEQYF.